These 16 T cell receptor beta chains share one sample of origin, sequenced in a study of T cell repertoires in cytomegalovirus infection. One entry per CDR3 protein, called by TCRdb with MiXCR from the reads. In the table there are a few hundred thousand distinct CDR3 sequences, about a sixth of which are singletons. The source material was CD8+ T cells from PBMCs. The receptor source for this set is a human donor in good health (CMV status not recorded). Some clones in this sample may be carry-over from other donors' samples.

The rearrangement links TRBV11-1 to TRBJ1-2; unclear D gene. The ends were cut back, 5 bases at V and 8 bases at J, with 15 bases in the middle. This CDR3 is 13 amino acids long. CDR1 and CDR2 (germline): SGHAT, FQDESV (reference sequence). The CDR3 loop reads CASSPVAFEGYTF. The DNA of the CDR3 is TGTGCCAGCAGCCCCGTGGCGTTCGAGGGCTACACCTTC. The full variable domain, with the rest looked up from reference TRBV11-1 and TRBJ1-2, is EAEVAQSPRYKITEKSQAVAFWCDPISGHATLYWYRQILGQGPELLVQFQDESVVDDSQLPKDRFSAERLKGVDSTLKIQPAELGDSAMYLCASSPVAFEGYTFGSGTRLTVV.

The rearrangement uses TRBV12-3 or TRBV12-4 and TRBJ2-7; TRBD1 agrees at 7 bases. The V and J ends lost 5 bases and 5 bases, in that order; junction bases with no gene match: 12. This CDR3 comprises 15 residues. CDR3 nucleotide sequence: TGTGCCAGCAGTAGGGGGCCCCTTCCTGGACACGAGCAGTACTTC. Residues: CASSRGPLPGHEQYF.

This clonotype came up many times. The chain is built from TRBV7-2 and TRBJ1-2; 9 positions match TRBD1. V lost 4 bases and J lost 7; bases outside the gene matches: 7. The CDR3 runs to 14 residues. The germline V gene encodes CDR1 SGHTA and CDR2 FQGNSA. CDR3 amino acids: CASSSATGGGGYTF. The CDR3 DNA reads TGTGCCAGCAGCTCGGCGACAGGGGGTGGTGGCTACACCTTC.

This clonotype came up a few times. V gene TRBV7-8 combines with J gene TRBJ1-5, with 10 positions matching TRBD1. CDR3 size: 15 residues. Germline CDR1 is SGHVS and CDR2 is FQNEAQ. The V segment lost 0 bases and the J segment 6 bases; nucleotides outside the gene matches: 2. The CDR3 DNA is TGTGCCAGCAGCTTAGCCGGGACAGGGGTTCAGCCCCAGCATTTT. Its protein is CASSLAGTGVQPQHF.

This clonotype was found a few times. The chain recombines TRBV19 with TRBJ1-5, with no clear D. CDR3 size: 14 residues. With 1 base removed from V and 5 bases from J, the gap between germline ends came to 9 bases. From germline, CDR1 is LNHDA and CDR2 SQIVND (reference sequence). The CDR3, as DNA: TGTGCCAGTAGTATAGTCAATAAAGATCAGCCCCAGCATTTT. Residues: CASSIVNKDQPQHF. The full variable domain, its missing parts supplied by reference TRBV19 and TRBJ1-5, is DGGITQSPKYLFRKEGQNVTLSCEQNLNHDAMYWYRQDPGQGLRLIYYSQIVNDFQKGDIAEGYSVSREKKESFPLTVTSAQKNPTAFYLCASSIVNKDQPQHFGDGTRLSIL.

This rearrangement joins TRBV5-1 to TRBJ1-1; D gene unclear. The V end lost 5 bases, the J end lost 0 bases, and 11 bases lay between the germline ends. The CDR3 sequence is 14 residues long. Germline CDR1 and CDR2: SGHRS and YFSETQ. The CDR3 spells CASSLHSLNTEAFF. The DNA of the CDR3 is TGCGCCAGCAGTCTCCACAGCCTGAACACTGAAGCTTTCTTT.

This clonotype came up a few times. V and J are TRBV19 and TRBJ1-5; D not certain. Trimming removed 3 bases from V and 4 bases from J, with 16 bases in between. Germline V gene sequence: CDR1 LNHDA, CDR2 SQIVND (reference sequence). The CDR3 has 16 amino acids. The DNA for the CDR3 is TGTGCCAGTAGTATGCCCGCGCGCGGCAGTAATCAGCCCCAGCATTTT. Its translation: CASSMPARGSNQPQHF.

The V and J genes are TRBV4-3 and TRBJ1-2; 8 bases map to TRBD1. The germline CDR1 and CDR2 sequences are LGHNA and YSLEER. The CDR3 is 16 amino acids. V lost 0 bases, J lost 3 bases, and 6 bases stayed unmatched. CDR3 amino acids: CASSQDVQDRDYGYTF. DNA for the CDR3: TGCGCCAGCAGCCAAGATGTTCAGGACAGGGACTATGGCTACACCTTC.

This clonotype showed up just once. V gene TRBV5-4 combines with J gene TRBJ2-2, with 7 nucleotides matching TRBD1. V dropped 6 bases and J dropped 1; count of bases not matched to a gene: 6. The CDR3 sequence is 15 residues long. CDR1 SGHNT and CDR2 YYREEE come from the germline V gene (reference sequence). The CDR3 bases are TGTGCCAGCACCCTGACAGGGCTGAACACCGGGGAGCTGTTTTTT. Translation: CASTLTGLNTGELFF.

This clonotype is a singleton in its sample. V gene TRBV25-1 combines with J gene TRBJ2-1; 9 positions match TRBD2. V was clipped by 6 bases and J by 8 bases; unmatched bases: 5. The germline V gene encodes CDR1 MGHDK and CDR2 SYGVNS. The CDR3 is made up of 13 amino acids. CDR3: CASRGLAQDEQFF. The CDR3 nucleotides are TGTGCCAGCAGGGGACTAGCCCAGGATGAGCAGTTCTTC. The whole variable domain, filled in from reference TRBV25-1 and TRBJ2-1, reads EADIYQTPRYLVIGTGKKITLECSQTMGHDKMYWYQQDPGMELHLIHYSYGVNSTEKGDLSSESTVSRIRTEHFPLTLESARPSHTSQYLCASRGLAQDEQFFGPGTRLTVL.

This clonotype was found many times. CDR3 DNA: TGTGCCAGCAGCCCCCGACAGGTTTTGAACACTGAAGCTTTCTTT. Its protein is CASSPRQVLNTEAFF. J is TRBJ1-1 and V is TRBV7-2; D is perhaps TRBD1 (6 bases). Germline loops: CDR1 SGHTA, CDR2 FQGNSA. This CDR3 is built from 15 residues. V gave up 5 bases and J gave up 0 bases, with 13 bases separating them.

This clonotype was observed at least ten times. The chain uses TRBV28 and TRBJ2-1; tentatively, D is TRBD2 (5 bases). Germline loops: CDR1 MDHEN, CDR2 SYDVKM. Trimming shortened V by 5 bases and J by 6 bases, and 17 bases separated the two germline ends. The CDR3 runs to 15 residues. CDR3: CASSPGMTEINEQFF. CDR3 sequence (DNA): TGTGCCAGCAGTCCGGGAATGACGGAGATCAATGAGCAGTTCTTC.

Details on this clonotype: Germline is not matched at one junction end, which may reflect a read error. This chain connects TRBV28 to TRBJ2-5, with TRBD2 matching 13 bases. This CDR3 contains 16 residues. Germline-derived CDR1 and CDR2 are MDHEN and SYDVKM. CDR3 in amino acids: CVSSLWGTSGEETQYF. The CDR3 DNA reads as TGTGTCAGCAGTTTATGGGGGACTAGCGGGGAAGAGACCCAGTACTTC.

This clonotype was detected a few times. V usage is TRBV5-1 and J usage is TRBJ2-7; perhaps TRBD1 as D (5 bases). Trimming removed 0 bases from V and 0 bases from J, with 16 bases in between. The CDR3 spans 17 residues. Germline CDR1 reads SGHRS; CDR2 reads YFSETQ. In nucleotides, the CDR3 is TGCGCCAGCAGCTTGGCTCGGGCAGGGATGTACTCCTACGAGCAGTACTTC. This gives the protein CASSLARAGMYSYEQYF.

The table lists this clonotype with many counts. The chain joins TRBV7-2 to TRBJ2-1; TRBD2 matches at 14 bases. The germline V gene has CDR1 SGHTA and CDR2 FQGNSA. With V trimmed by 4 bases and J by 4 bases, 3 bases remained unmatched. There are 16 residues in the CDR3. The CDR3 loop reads CASSSWTSGGYNEQFF. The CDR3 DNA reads TGTGCCAGCAGCTCTTGGACTAGCGGGGGGTACAATGAGCAGTTCTTC.

The CDR3 DNA is TGTGCCAGCAGCGTCTGGGACAGGGGAAATGAGCAGTTCTTC. This codes for CASSVWDRGNEQFF. This chain joins TRBV5-3 and TRBJ2-1, with TRBD1 matching over 10 bases. TRBV5-3 is an ORF for which the function is uncertain. The CDR3 is 14 amino acids. The J segment lost 7 bases and the V segment lost 8 bases, leaving 9 bases of the junction unmatched.